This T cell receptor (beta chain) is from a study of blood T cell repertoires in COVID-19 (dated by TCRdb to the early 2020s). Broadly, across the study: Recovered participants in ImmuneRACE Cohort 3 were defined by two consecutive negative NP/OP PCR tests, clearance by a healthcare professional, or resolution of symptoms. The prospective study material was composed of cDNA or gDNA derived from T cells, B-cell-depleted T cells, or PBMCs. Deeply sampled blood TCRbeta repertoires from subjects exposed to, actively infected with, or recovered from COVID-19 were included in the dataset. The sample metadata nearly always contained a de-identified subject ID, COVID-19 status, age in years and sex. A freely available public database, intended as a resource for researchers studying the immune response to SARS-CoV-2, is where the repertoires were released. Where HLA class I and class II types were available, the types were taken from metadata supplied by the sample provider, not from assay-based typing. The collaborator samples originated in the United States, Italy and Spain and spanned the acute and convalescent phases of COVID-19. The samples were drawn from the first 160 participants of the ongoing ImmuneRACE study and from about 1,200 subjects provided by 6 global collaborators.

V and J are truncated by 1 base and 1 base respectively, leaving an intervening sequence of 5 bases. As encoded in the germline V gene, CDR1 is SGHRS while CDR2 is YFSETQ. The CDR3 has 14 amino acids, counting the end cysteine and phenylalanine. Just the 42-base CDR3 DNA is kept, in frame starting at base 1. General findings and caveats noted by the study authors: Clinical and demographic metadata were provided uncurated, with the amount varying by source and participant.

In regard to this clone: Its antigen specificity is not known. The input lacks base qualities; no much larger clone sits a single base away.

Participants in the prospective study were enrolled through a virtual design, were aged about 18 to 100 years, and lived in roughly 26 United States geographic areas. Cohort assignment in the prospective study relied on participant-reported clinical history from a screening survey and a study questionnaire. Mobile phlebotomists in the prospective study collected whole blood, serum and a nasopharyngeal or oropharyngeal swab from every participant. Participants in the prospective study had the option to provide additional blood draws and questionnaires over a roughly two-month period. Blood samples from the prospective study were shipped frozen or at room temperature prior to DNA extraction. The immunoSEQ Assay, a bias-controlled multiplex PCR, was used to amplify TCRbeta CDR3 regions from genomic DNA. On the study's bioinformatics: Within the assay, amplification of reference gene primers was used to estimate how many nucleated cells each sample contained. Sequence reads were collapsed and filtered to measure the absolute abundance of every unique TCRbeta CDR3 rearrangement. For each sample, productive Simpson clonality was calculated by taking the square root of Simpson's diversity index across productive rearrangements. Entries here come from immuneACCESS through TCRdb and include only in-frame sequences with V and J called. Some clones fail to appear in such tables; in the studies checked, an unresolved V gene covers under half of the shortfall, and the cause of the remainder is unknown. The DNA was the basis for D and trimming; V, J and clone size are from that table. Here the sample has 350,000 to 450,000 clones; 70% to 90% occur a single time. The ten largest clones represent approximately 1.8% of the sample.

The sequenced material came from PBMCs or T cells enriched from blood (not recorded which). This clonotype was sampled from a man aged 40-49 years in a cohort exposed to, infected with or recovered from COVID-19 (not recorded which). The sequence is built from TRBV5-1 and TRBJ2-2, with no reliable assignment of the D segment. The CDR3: CASSLSWNTGELFF. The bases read TGCGCCAGCAGCTTGTCGTGGAACACCGGGGAGCTGTTTTTT.